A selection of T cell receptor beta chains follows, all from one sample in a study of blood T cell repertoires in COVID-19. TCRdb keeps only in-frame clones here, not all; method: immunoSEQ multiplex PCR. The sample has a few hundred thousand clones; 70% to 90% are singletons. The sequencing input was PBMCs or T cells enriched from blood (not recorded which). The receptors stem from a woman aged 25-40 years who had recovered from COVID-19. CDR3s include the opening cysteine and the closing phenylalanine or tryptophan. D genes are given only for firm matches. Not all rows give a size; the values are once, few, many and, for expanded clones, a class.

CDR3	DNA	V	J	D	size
CSASPGGTEAFF	TGCAGTGCTAGTCCAGGGGGCACTGAAGCTTTCTTT	TRBV20-1	TRBJ1-1	TRBD1	many
CASSYWTGKFNEQFF	TGTGCCAGCAGTTACTGGACAGGGAAGTTCAATGAGCAGTTCTTC	TRBV6-5	TRBJ2-1	TRBD1	-
CASSSDLGLAGGLAKNIQYF	TGTGCCAGCAGCTCCGACTTGGGACTAGCGGGGGGCCTAGCCAAAAACATTCAGTACTTC	TRBV5-4	TRBJ2-4	TRBD2	-
CASSQTGGTANEQFF	TGTGCCAGCAGCCAAACAGGGGGCACGGCGAATGAGCAGTTCTTC	TRBV7-3	TRBJ2-1	TRBD1	once
CATSISSGTASTDTQYF	TGTGCCACCAGCATTTCCTCCGGGACAGCAAGCACAGATACGCAGTATTTT	TRBV15	TRBJ2-3	TRBD1	-
CASSFGGRSNTGELFF	TGTGCCAGCAGTTTCGGCGGGAGATCCAACACCGGGGAGCTGTTTTTT	TRBV27	TRBJ2-2	TRBD2	-
CASSPGQGTSPLHF	TGTGCCAGCAGCCCAGGACAGGGGACTTCACCCCTCCACTTT	TRBV7-2	TRBJ1-6	TRBD1	-
CAWSVPGSGGVQYF	TGTGCCTGGAGTGTTCCCGGGAGCGGGGGCGTTCAGTACTTC	TRBV30	TRBJ2-4	TRBD2	-
CASSLGANEQYF	TGTGCCAGCAGCTTAGGGGCCAACGAGCAGTACTTC	TRBV11-2	TRBJ2-7	-	once
CASTLWALTSGGQETQYF	TGTGCCAGCACCCTATGGGCCTTGACTAGCGGGGGCCAAGAGACCCAGTACTTC	TRBV28	TRBJ2-5	TRBD2	-
CASRPQGDSNQPQHF	TGTGCCAGCAGGCCCCAGGGGGATTCGAATCAGCCCCAGCATTTT	TRBV6-5	TRBJ1-5	TRBD1	-